These 19 T cell receptor beta chains were all obtained from the same sample, sequenced in a study of siplizumab effects on memory and regulatory T cells. The repertoire was sequenced with immunoSEQ multiplex PCR; TCRdb's copy has only in-frame clones and lacks some. The sample shows under 100,000 clones, roughly 87% of them seen only once. The source material was Tregs sorted from blood. Receptor source: a human donor in good health.

The chain joins TRBV5-1 to TRBJ2-3, with TRBD2 as a possible D gene (6 bases). Germline lookup yields CDR1 SGHRS and CDR2 YFSETQ. CDR3 length: 16 amino acids. V lost 2 bases to trimming and J lost 6 bases, with 19 bases between them. The DNA of the CDR3 is TGCGCCAGCAGCTTTGGCGGGACCTCACCTGGGGATACGCAGTATTTT. Its protein product is CASSFGGTSPGDTQYF.

The chain is built from TRBV5-1 and TRBJ2-5, with D unresolved. The DNA matches TRBJ2-7 better at its end, which makes the J call doubtful. This CDR3 is built from 12 residues. Germline values: CDR1 SGHRS, CDR2 YFSETQ. CDR3 nucleotides: TGCGCCAGCAGCTTGGTCCCCAACGAGCAGTACTTC. It translates to CASSLVPNEQYF.

The rearrangement uses TRBV5-6 and TRBJ1-5; tentative D call: TRBD1 (6 bases). Between the trimmed V and J ends, which lost 5 bases and 6 bases, there was a span of 30 bases. The germline gives CDR1 SGHDT, CDR2 YYEEEE. The CDR3 spans 19 residues. The CDR3 DNA sequence: TGTGCCAGCAGTCCTGAACTGAAGGGGGTATATCTCTTAGTTCAGCCCCAGCATTTT. This encodes CASSPELKGVYLLVQPQHF.

The J gene is TRBJ2-3, the V gene TRBV9; tentatively, D is TRBD2 (5 bases). The CDR3 loop spans 15 amino acids. Trimming took 4 bases from V and 3 from J, leaving 15 bases between them. The germline gives CDR1 SGDLS, CDR2 YYNGEE. CDR3 DNA: TGTGCCAGCAGCCTCGAGGGTATAGGGACAGATACGCAGTATTTT. Translating gives CASSLEGIGTDTQYF.

The chain has TRBV9 and TRBJ2-7; 11 bases match TRBD2. The V and J ends lost 2 bases and 3 bases, in that order; junction bases with no gene match: 4. This CDR3 spans 15 amino acids. Germline loops: CDR1 SGDLS, CDR2 YYNGEE. The DNA of the CDR3 is TGTGCCAGCAGCGTTGCCGGGACTAGCGGCTACGAGCAGTACTTC. Translated, it gives CASSVAGTSGYEQYF.

The chain joins TRBV5-1 to TRBJ2-7; TRBD1 might be the D (6 bases). The CDR3 extends over 14 amino acids. V shed 4 bases and J shed 0 bases, with 11 bases lying between them. The germline V gene has CDR1 SGHRS and CDR2 YFSETQ. CDR3 in amino acids: CASSVTGSSYEQYF. The CDR3 DNA sequence: TGCGCCAGCAGCGTAACAGGGTCCTCCTACGAGCAGTACTTC.

The rearrangement links TRBV18 to TRBJ2-2, with D perhaps given as TRBD1 or TRBD2 (5 bases each). The germline V and J ends were trimmed by 6 bases and 10 bases, with 18 bases remaining between them. The CDR3 spans 14 residues. Germline lookup yields CDR1 KGHSH and CDR2 LQKENI. CDR3 protein: CASSPTGTAKELFF. In nucleotides, the CDR3 is TGTGCCAGCTCCCCAACCGGGACGGCCAAGGAGCTGTTTTTT.

This clone was seen just once. The chain uses TRBV5-8 and TRBJ2-7; the D is unclear. There are 14 residues in the CDR3. Germline CDR1 SGHTS, CDR2 YDEGEE. Trimming removed 0 bases from V and 0 bases from J, with 7 bases in between. The CDR3 loop reads CASSLDIISYEQYF. The CDR3 coding sequence is TGTGCCAGCAGCTTGGACATTATCTCCTACGAGCAGTACTTC. The variable domain in full, with the rest retrieved from reference TRBV5-8 and TRBJ2-7, is EAGVTQSPTHLIKTRGQQATLRCSPISGHTSVYWYQQALGLGLQFLLWYDEGEERNRGNFPPRFSGRQFPNYSSELNVNALELEDSALYLCASSLDIISYEQYFGPGTRLTVT.

This clone was counted a few times. This chain uses TRBV5-1 with TRBJ2-7; TRBD1 matches at 7 bases. The germline V gene encodes CDR1 SGHRS and CDR2 YFSETQ. This CDR3 has 13 residues. Trimming cost V 5 bases and J 4 bases; bases outside gene matches: 6. The CDR3 loop is CASRRAGGYEQYF. CDR3 sequence (DNA): TGCGCCAGCAGGCGGGCAGGGGGTTACGAGCAGTACTTC.

The CDR3 DNA reads TGTGCCAGCAGTGAAGTGCGGGGGGTGGGCACAGATACGCAGTATTTT. It is translated as CASSEVRGVGTDTQYF. This chain joins TRBV2 and TRBJ2-3; 8 bases map to TRBD2. The CDR3 covers 16 residues. Per germline, CDR1 SNHLY and CDR2 FYNNEI. The ends lost 1 base at V and 1 base at J; junction bases unmatched: 4.

The rearrangement joins TRBV5-4 to TRBJ1-2; TRBD1 is a possible D gene (6 bases). The ends were cut back, 0 bases at V and 7 bases at J, with 13 bases in the middle. Germline CDR1 SGHNT, CDR2 YYREEE (reference sequence). The CDR3 covers 14 residues. This CDR3 is CASSLDRGLGGYTF. As DNA, the CDR3 is TGTGCCAGCAGCTTGGATAGGGGGTTAGGTGGCTACACCTTC.

This chain joins TRBV19 and TRBJ2-1, with D possibly matching TRBD1 (5 bases). The CDR3 covers 14 residues. V was trimmed by 3 bases and J by 7 bases, leaving 13 bases between them. Germline loops: CDR1 LNHDA, CDR2 SQIVND (reference sequence). CDR3 sequence: CASSMGRDWNEQFF. The CDR3 nucleotides are TGTGCCAGTAGTATGGGCAGGGATTGGAATGAGCAGTTCTTC.

The chain carries TRBV7-9 and TRBJ1-2; D is unresolved. This CDR3 contains 12 residues. Trimming took off 1 base at V and 3 bases at J, with 3 bases between the two ends. The germline CDR1 and CDR2 sequences are SEHNR and FQNEAQ (reference sequence). Here the CDR3 reads CASSLGDYGYTF. The CDR3 DNA reads TGTGCCAGCAGCTTAGGGGACTATGGCTACACCTTC.

Within the sample, this clone is medium-sized (0.01 to 0.1%). The rearrangement joins TRBV11-2 to TRBJ1-2; D is uncertain. CDR1 is SGHAT, CDR2 FQNNGV, per germline. The germline V and J ends were trimmed by 1 base and 5 bases, with 5 bases remaining between them. This CDR3 is built from 12 residues. The CDR3 DNA follows: TGTGCCAGCAGCTTAGGGCAGTATGGCTACACCTTC. It is translated as CASSLGQYGYTF.

V gene TRBV19 combines with J gene TRBJ1-1; possibly TRBD1 for D (5 bases). Germline lookup yields CDR1 LNHDA and CDR2 SQIVND (reference sequence). This CDR3 contains 14 residues. Trimming took 5 bases from V and 5 from J, leaving 15 bases between them. The CDR3 DNA reads TGTGCCAGTAGTCCCCTGGGCAGGGTGACTGAAGCTTTCTTT. Its protein product is CASSPLGRVTEAFF. The variable domain in full, completed from reference TRBV19 and TRBJ1-1, reads DGGITQSPKYLFRKEGQNVTLSCEQNLNHDAMYWYRQDPGQGLRLIYYSQIVNDFQKGDIAEGYSVSREKKESFPLTVTSAQKNPTAFYLCASSPLGRVTEAFFGQGTRLTVV.

The chain combines TRBV4-1 with TRBJ2-6, with TRBD1 matching over 7 bases. V lost 3 bases and J lost 0; bases outside the gene matches: 8. In germline, CDR1 is MGHRA, CDR2 YSYEKL. The CDR3 has 18 amino acids. The CDR3 coding sequence is TGCGCCAGCAGCCACCCGGGACAGCTCTACTCTGGGGCCAACGTCCTGACTTTC. Its protein product is CASSHPGQLYSGANVLTF.

This clone was observed a handful of times. For the CDR3, the DNA is TGCAGCGTTGAAGCCACATATCTCACAGATACGCAGTATTTT. Protein: CSVEATYLTDTQYF. The V gene is TRBV29-1, the J gene TRBJ2-3; D uncertain. Germline assignment: CDR1 SQVTM and CDR2 ANQGSEA. The CDR3 covers 14 residues. Trimming left V 1 base short and J 2 bases short, with 10 bases between.

The CDR3 DNA reads as TGTGCCAGCAGGTCCTTGACCTATCGGGAGACCCAGTACTTC. Residues: CASRSLTYRETQYF. The rearrangement joins TRBV28 to TRBJ2-5; unclear D gene. Germline values: CDR1 MDHEN, CDR2 SYDVKM. Trimming shortened V by 6 bases and J by 5 bases, and 16 bases separated the two germline ends. The CDR3 consists of 14 residues.

The chain couples TRBV10-3 to TRBJ2-1; 11 positions agree with TRBD2. The CDR3 totals 14 residues. V lost 7 bases to trimming and J lost 7 bases; unmatched junction nucleotides: 6. The germline gives CDR1 ENHRY, CDR2 SYGVKD. The CDR3 sequence: CAIMTSGANNEQFF. CDR3 DNA sequence: TGTGCCATCATGACTAGCGGGGCCAATAATGAGCAGTTCTTC.